This T cell receptor (beta chain) stems from a study of PD-L1 blockade in urothelial cancer. Study summary: Patients with male sex and bladder-origin urothelial cancer accounted for about nine tenths of the roughly 29 enrolled. Median blood clonality was 0.080, with more than 75,000 unique TCRs.

The templates were synthetic TCR analogs, and they were spiked into each PCR. The data were produced by immunoSEQ multiplex PCR, yet TCRdb's version contains in-frame clones alone and is incomplete. The top ten hold roughly 2.1% of the sample, which has about 39,000 clones, around 89% seen once. The V segment lost 4 bases and the J segment 7 bases; nucleotides outside the gene matches: 12. Germline CDR1 SGDLS, CDR2 YYNGEE. The CDR3 length is 17 residues. This chain uses TRBV9 with TRBJ2-1; 12 bases are a match to TRBD1. The input for sequencing was PBMCs, taken around atezolizumab (anti-PD-L1) treatment. This TCR was sampled from a man in his 60s with urothelial cancer. The CDR3 here is CASSLNPGQGAMNEQFF. As DNA, the CDR3 is TGTGCCAGCAGCCTAAACCCGGGACAGGGGGCGATGAATGAGCAGTTCTTC.